The next 17 T cell receptor beta chains were all read from a single sample in a study of control samples from healthy donors and cancer patients. This table comes from immunoSEQ multiplex PCR, and its TCRdb copy is limited to in-frame clones, with some not included. The sample consists of 65,000 to 85,000 clones, about 89% of them appearing once. The specimen sequenced was PBMCs. The source is a woman between 50 and 59 years old with colorectal cancer.

This clone was seen a single time. The genes are TRBV28 and TRBJ2-1; tentatively, D is TRBD1 (6 bases). The CDR3 totals 12 residues. Germline-derived CDR1 and CDR2 are MDHEN and SYDVKM. V lost 6 bases and J lost 10, with 13 bases in between. The CDR3 loop reads CASRSAQGEQFF. For the CDR3, the DNA is TGTGCCAGCAGATCGGCCCAGGGGGAGCAGTTCTTC.

The chain links TRBV18 to TRBJ2-5; 9 nucleotides match TRBD2. Germline V gene sequence: CDR1 KGHSH, CDR2 LQKENI. The J segment lost 4 bases and the V segment lost 3 bases, leaving 15 bases of the junction unmatched. This CDR3 is built from 18 residues. The CDR3 spells CASSPPRGSGGIGETQYF. The CDR3 DNA is TGTGCCAGCTCACCCCCGCGTGGGAGCGGGGGGATTGGAGAGACCCAGTACTTC.

The chain joins TRBV6-5 to TRBJ1-6, with a weak D call TRBD1 (6 bases). This CDR3 has 12 residues. Germline assignment: CDR1 MNHEY and CDR2 SVGAGI. Trimming pared 6 bases from V and 11 bases from J, leaving 11 bases between. DNA for the CDR3: TGTGCCAGCAGACGGGACATCCCACCCCTCCACTTT. It yields the protein CASRRDIPPLHF.

The rearrangement links TRBV7-9 to TRBJ2-1; 14 bases are a match to TRBD2. Germline CDR1 and CDR2: SEHNR and FQNEAQ (reference sequence). The CDR3 length is 15 residues. V was pared by 2 bases and J by 8 bases, with 2 bases of the junction left unmatched. The CDR3 here is CASSLLTSGGDEQFF. Here the CDR3 DNA reads TGTGCCAGCAGCTTACTGACTAGCGGGGGGGATGAGCAGTTCTTC.

The chain links TRBV9 to TRBJ2-1; 15 bases are shared with TRBD2. CDR1 SGDLS and CDR2 YYNGEE come from the germline V gene. The V segment lost 4 bases and the J segment 7 bases; nucleotides outside the gene matches: 9. The CDR3 runs 17 residues. Here the CDR3 DNA reads TGTGCCAGCAGCCCTGACCTAGGACTAGCGGGGGGGAATGAGCAGTTCTTC. Its translation: CASSPDLGLAGGNEQFF.

This chain connects TRBV5-4 to TRBJ1-2, with 9 bases aligning to TRBD1. Germline values: CDR1 SGHNT, CDR2 YYREEE (reference sequence). CDR3 length: 15 amino acids. J gave up 2 bases and V 0 bases, and 2 bases lay outside the gene matches. CDR3 nucleotide sequence: TGTGCCAGCAGCTTGGGGACAGGGGACAACTATGGCTACACCTTC. Translated, it gives CASSLGTGDNYGYTF. Variable domain in full (rest from reference TRBV5-4 and TRBJ1-2): ETGVTQSPTHLIKTRGQQVTLRCSSQSGHNTVSWYQQALGQGPQFIFQYYREEENGRGNFPPRFSGLQFPNYSSELNVNALELDDSALYLCASSLGTGDNYGYTFGSGTRLTVV.

The chain joins TRBV5-6 to TRBJ2-7; 7 nucleotides align to TRBD1. V trimming: 3 bases; J trimming: 3 bases; junction bases outside the gene matches: 0. The V gene's germline CDR1 is SGHDT and CDR2 YYEEEE. The CDR3 loop spans 12 amino acids. The CDR3 here is CASSSGGYEQYV. The CDR3 nucleotides read TGTGCCAGCAGCTCAGGGGGCTACGAGCAGTACGTC.

J is TRBJ2-3 and V is TRBV5-1; D remains ambiguous. The V end was cut by 2 bases, the J end by 0 bases, with 7 bases between. The CDR3 covers 14 residues. Germline V gene data show CDR1 as SGHRS and CDR2 as YFSETQ. The CDR3 bases are TGCGCCAGCAGCTTTGGCAGAAGCACAGATACGCAGTATTTT. Amino acids: CASSFGRSTDTQYF.

This rearrangement joins TRBV29-1 to TRBJ2-2; D is perhaps TRBD2 (6 bases). The CDR3 is made up of 13 amino acids. V was cut by 7 bases and J by 1 base, with 10 bases left in between. CDR1 and CDR2 (germline): SQVTM, ANQGSEA. The CDR3 nucleotides read TGCAGCGCGGGACTCCTGAACACCGGGGAGCTGTTTTTT. Translating it yields CSAGLLNTGELFF.

The chain carries TRBV28 and TRBJ2-6, with D hard to call. Deletions cut 7 bases from V and 0 bases from J, with 10 bases between. Germline V CDR1 and CDR2: MDHEN, SYDVKM. The CDR3 totals 15 residues. The CDR3 region has the DNA TGTGCCAGCACTCGACCTGGCTCTGGGGCCAACGTCCTGACTTTC. Amino acids: CASTRPGSGANVLTF.

This chain uses TRBV30 with TRBJ2-5; possibly TRBD1 for D (5 bases). The CDR3 consists of 12 residues. Between the trimmed V and J ends, which lost 1 base and 4 bases, there was a span of 7 bases. Germline CDR1 and CDR2: GTSNPN and SVGIG (reference sequence). CDR3 coding DNA: TGTGCCTGGAGTGGTGACAGAGAGACCCAGTACTTC. This encodes CAWSGDRETQYF.

The chain carries TRBV7-3 and TRBJ2-5; D unresolved. The V end lost 5 bases, the J end lost 3 bases, and 10 bases lay between the germline ends. Germline-derived CDR1 and CDR2 are SGHTA and FQGTGA. The CDR3 spans 13 residues. In nucleotides, the CDR3 is TGTGCCAGCAGCCCTACAGTTAAAGAGACCCAGTACTTC. Protein sequence: CASSPTVKETQYF. Combining the CDR3 with reference TRBV7-3 and TRBJ2-5 gives the whole variable domain GAGVSQTPSNKVTEKGKYVELRCDPISGHTALYWYRQSLGQGPEFLIYFQGTGAADDSGLPNDRFFAVRPEGSVSTLKIQRTERGDSAVYLCASSPTVKETQYFGPGTRLLVL.

The J gene is TRBJ2-5, the V gene TRBV9; 16 nucleotides match TRBD2. The V gene's germline CDR1 is SGDLS and CDR2 YYNGEE. The CDR3 contains 17 residues. The J segment lost 5 bases and the V segment lost 3 bases, leaving 7 bases of the junction unmatched. The CDR3 loop reads CASSAGTSGGAGETQYF. The CDR3 nucleotides are TGTGCCAGCAGCGCCGGGACTAGCGGGGGGGCCGGGGAGACCCAGTACTTC.

V is TRBV27 and J is TRBJ2-3; 7 bases fit TRBD1. CDR3 length equals 14 residues. V was clipped by 8 bases and J by 4 bases; unmatched bases: 9. Germline CDR1 MNHEY, CDR2 SMNVEV (reference sequence). The DNA for the CDR3 is TGTGCCAGCCAAAGGGGGCAGATGCCAGATACGCAGTATTTT. Residues: CASQRGQMPDTQYF.

J is TRBJ1-3 and V is TRBV4-3; D gene ambiguous. The V gene's germline CDR1 is LGHNA and CDR2 YSLEER. The CDR3 runs to 15 residues. Between the trimmed V and J ends, which lost 1 base and 4 bases, there was a span of 11 bases. CDR3 coding DNA: TGCGCCAGCAGCCAAGCCCCCGGGGAGGGAAACACCATATATTTT. It is translated as CASSQAPGEGNTIYF.

CDR3 in amino acids: CATSEGGWDTQYF. The CDR3 coding sequence is TGTGCCACCAGTGAGGGGGGCTGGGATACGCAGTATTTT. This chain connects TRBV24-1 to TRBJ2-3; possibly TRBD1 or TRBD2 for D (6 bases each). CDR1 and CDR2 from the germline V gene are KGHDR and SFDVKD. The CDR3 consists of 13 residues. Trimming removed 4 bases from V and 6 bases from J, with 10 bases in between.

This clone was recorded once. J is TRBJ1-5 and V is TRBV10-2, with D unclear. Germline values: CDR1 WSHSY, CDR2 SAAADI. This CDR3 has 13 residues. V dropped 3 bases and J dropped 6 bases, with 9 bases sitting between them. The CDR3 bases are TGCGCCAGCAGTGACAGCCCGAGTCAGCCCCAGCATTTT. It specifies CASSDSPSQPQHF.